The clone carrying this TCR beta chain was picked up many times. Its specificity is unknown. Sample time point: persistent/refractory GD, antithyroid drugs over 5 years with positive TRAb. Generation of the TCR library employed RNA extracted from PBMCs. EDTA tubes received about 8.2 milliliters of drawn peripheral blood. This entry is derived from a study of regulatory T cells in long-lasting Graves disease. Study observations and caveats: It was peripheral blood alone, not thyroid tissue, that was studied.

HTBI primers from iRepertoire and Arm-PCR of CDR3 regions yielded the TCR beta libraries. TCRdb re-called the multiplex PCR reads through MiXCR, storing one row per CDR3 protein. This table has approximately 400,000 distinct CDR3 sequences, around a quarter appearing once. Sequenced here: peripheral blood mononuclear cells (PBMCs), sampled when the disease was refractory, from a patient treated with antithyroid drugs. This clonotype originated in a female donor with Graves disease.

CDR3 DNA: TGTGCCAGCAGGGTCCGGGAGGGCCCTCGGGAGACCCAGTACTTC. Its protein product is CASRVREGPRETQYF. This rearrangement joins TRBV6-1 to TRBJ2-5, with 8 bases that match TRBD2. The germline CDR1 and CDR2 sequences are MNHNS and SASEGT. Trimming removed 6 bases from V and 5 bases from J; junction bases left unmatched: 11. The CDR3 loop spans 15 amino acids.